The subject of this entry is one T cell receptor (beta chain). Per the germline V gene, CDR1 is LNHDA and CDR2 is SQIVND (reference sequence). The length of the CDR3 is 17 residues. V trimming: 7 bases; J trimming: 0 bases; junction bases outside the gene matches: 8. Seattle patient enrollment occurred during active infection, with longitudinal follow-up thereafter. Original processing methods: Researchers report that nucleated cell counts were estimated from reference gene primer amplification. Sequencing used immunoSEQ multiplex PCR; TCRdb keeps in-frame clones, though not all of them. V and J calls and clone size are given by that table; D and trimming were obtained from the DNA. The sample lists roughly 200,000 clones; around 85% were seen once. The entry originates in a study of blood T cell repertoires in COVID-19. Study-level information: The United States, Italy and Spain supplied acute and convalescent COVID-19 samples. T cells, B-cell-depleted T cells, or PBMCs supplied cDNA or gDNA.

The chain recombines TRBV19 with TRBJ2-6; TRBD1 matches 8 bases. Sequenced input: peripheral blood. The TCR comes from a person aged 65-85 years with COVID-19, enrolled during active disease. The CDR3 loop reads CASTGRDRSSGANVLTF. The CDR3 region has the DNA TGTGCCAGTACGGGTCGGGACAGGTCCTCTGGGGCCAACGTCCTGACTTTC.